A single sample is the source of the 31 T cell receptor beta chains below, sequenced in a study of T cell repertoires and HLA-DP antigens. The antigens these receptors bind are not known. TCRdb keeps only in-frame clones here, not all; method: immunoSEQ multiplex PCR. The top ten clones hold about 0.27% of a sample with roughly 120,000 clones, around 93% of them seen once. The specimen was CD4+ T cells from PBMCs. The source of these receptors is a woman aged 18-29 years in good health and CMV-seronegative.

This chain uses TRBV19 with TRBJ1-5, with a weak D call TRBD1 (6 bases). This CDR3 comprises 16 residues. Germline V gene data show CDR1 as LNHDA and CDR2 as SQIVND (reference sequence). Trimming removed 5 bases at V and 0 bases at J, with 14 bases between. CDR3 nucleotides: TGTGCCAGTAGTGCATACCTCAGGGGTAGCAATCAGCCCCAGCATTTT. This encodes CASSAYLRGSNQPQHF.

CDR3 nucleotide sequence: TGTGCCAGCAGCTCGACAGGGGGCGAGACCCAGTACTTC. It is translated as CASSSTGGETQYF. The rearrangement links TRBV7-9 to TRBJ2-5, with 10 bases fitting TRBD1. J lost 5 bases, V lost 4 bases, and 1 base had no gene match. The germline V gene has CDR1 SEHNR and CDR2 FQNEAQ (reference sequence). This CDR3 is 13 amino acids long.

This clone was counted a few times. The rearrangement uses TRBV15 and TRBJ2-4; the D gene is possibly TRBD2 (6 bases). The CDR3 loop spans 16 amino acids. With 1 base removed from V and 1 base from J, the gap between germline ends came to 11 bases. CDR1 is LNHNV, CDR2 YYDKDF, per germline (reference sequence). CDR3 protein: CATSRAGGLAKNIQYF. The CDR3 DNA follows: TGTGCCACCAGCAGAGCAGGAGGGTTGGCCAAAAACATTCAGTACTTC.

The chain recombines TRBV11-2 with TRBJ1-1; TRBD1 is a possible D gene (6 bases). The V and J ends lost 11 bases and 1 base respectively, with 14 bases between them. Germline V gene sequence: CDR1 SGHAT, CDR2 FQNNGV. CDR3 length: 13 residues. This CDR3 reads CAGGPGRNTEAFF. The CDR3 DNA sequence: TGTGCCGGGGGCCCTGGTAGGAACACTGAAGCTTTCTTT.

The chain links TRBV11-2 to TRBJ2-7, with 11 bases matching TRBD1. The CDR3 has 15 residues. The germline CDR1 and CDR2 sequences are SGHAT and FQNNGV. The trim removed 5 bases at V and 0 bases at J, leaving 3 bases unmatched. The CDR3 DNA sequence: TGTGCCAGCAGCCAGGACAGGGGGCCCTCCTACGAGCAGTACGTC. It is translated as CASSQDRGPSYEQYV.

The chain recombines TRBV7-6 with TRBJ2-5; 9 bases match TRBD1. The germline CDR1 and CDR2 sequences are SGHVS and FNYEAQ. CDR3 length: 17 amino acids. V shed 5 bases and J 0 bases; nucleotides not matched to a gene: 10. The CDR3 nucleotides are TGTGCCAGCAGCCCCGGACAGGGGATATCGTACCAAGAGACCCAGTACTTC. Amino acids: CASSPGQGISYQETQYF.

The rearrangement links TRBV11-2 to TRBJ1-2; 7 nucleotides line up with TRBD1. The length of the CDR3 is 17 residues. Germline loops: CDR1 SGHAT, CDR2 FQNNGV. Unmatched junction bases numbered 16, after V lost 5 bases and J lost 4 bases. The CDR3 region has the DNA TGTGCCAGCAGCCCATTGACAGGGTCCGGGAGGCTCTATGGCTACACCTTC. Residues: CASSPLTGSGRLYGYTF.

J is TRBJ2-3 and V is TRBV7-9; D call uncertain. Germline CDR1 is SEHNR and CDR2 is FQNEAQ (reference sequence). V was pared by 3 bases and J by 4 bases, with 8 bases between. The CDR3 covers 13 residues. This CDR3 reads CASSFDGSDTQYF. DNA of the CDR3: TGTGCCAGCAGCTTCGACGGATCAGATACGCAGTATTTT.

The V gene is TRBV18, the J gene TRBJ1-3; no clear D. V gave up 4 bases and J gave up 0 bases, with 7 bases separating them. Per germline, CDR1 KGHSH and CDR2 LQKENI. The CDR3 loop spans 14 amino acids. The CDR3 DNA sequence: TGTGCCAGCTCACACTTCGACTCTGGAAACACCATATATTTT. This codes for CASSHFDSGNTIYF.

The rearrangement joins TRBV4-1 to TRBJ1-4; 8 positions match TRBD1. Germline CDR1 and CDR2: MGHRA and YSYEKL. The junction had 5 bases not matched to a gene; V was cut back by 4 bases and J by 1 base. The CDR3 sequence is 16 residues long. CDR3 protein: CASSLGQGRTNEKLFF. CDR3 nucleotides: TGCGCCAGCAGCCTTGGACAGGGTAGAACTAATGAAAAACTGTTTTTT.

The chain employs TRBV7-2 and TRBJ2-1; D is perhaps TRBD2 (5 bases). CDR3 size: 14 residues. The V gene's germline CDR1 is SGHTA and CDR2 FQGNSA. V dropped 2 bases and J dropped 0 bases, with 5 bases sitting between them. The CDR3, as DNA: TGTGCCAGCAGCTTAACTAGCTCCTACAATGAGCAGTTCTTC. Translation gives CASSLTSSYNEQFF.

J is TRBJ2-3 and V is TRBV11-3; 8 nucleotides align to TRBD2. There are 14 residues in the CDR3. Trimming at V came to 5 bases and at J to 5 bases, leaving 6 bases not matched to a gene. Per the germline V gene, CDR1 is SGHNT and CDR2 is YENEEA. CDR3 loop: CASSPGGVQDTQYF. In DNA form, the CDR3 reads TGTGCCAGCAGCCCCGGGGGGGTGCAAGATACGCAGTATTTT.

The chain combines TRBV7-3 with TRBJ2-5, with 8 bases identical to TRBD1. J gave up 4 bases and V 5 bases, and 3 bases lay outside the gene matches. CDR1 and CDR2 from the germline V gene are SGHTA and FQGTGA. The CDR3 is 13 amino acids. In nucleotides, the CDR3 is TGTGCCAGCAGCCTGGACAGGGCAGAGACCCAGTACTTC. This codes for CASSLDRAETQYF. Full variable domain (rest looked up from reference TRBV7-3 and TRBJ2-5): GAGVSQTPSNKVTEKGKYVELRCDPISGHTALYWYRQSLGQGPEFLIYFQGTGAADDSGLPNDRFFAVRPEGSVSTLKIQRTERGDSAVYLCASSLDRAETQYFGPGTRLLVL.

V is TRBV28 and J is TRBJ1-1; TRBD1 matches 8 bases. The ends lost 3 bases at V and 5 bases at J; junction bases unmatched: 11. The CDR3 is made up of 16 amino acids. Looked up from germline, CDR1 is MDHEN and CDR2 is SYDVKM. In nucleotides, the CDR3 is TGTGCCAGCAGTTTTCGGACAGGGCAAGGCTCGACTGAAGCTTTCTTT. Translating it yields CASSFRTGQGSTEAFF.

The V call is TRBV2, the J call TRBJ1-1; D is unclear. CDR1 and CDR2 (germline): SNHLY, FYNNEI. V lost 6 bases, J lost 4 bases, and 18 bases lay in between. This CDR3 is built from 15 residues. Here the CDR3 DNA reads TGTGCCAGCAGGGGCACATTGGGCAGTGCCACTGAAGCTTTCTTT. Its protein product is CASRGTLGSATEAFF.

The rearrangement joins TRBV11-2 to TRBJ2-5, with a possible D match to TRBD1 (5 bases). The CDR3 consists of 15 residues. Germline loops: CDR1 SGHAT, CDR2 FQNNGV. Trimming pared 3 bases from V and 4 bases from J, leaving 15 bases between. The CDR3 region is CASSFQGALGETQYF. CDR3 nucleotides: TGTGCCAGCAGCTTTCAAGGGGCTCTGGGAGAGACCCAGTACTTC.

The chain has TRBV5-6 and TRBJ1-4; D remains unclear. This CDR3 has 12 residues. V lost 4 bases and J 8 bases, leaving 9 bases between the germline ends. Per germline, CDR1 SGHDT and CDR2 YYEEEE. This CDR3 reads CASSQRYEKLFF. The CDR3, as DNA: TGTGCCAGCAGCCAACGGTACGAAAAACTGTTTTTT.

The CDR3 loop is CASRRTGSTDTQYF. The CDR3 region has the DNA TGTGCCAGTAGGAGGACAGGGAGCACAGATACGCAGTATTTT. The rearrangement uses TRBV19 and TRBJ2-3; 8 bases align to TRBD1. Trimming took 6 bases from V and 0 from J; bases not matched to a gene: 2. The CDR3 runs 14 residues. Germline V gives CDR1 LNHDA, CDR2 SQIVND (reference sequence).

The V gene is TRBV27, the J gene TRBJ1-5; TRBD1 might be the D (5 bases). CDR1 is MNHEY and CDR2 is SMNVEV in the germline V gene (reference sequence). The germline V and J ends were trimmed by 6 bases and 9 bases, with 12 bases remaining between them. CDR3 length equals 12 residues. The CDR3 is CASSLGVGPQHF. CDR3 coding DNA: TGTGCCAGCAGCCTAGGGGTAGGGCCCCAGCATTTT.

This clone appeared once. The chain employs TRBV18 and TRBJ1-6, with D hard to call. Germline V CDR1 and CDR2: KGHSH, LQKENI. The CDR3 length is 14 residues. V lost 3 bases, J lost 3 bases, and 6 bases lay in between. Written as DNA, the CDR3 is TGTGCCAGCTCACCGGCAGGCTATAATTCACCCCTCCACTTT. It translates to CASSPAGYNSPLHF.

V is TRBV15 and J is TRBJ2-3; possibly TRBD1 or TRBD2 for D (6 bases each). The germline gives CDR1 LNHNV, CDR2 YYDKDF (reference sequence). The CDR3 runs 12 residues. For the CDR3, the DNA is TGTGCTTCCCGGGGGCTGGGTGATACGCAGTATTTT. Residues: CASRGLGDTQYF.

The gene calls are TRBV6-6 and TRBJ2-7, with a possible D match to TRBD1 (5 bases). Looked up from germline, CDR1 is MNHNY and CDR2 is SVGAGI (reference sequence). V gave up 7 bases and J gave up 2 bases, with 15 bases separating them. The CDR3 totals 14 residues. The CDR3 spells CASNTDTITYEQYF. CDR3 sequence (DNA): TGTGCCAGCAATACGGACACCATAACCTACGAGCAGTACTTC.

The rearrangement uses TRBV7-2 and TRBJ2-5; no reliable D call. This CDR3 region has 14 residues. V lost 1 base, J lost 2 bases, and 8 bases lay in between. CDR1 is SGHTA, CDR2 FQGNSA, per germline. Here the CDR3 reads CASSLVMTQETQYF. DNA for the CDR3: TGTGCCAGCAGCTTAGTCATGACACAAGAGACCCAGTACTTC.

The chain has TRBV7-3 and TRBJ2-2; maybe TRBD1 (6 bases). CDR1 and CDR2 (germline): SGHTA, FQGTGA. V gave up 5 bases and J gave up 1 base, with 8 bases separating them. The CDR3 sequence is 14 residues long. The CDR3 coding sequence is TGTGCCAGCAGCCCACAGGGGAACACCGGGGAGCTGTTTTTT. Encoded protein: CASSPQGNTGELFF.

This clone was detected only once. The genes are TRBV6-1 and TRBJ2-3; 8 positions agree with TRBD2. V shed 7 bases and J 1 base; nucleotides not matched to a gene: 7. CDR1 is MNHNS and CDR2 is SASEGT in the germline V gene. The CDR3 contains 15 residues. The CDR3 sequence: CASIAGGLGTDTQYF. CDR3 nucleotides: TGTGCCAGCATTGCGGGGGGCTTGGGCACAGATACGCAGTATTTT.

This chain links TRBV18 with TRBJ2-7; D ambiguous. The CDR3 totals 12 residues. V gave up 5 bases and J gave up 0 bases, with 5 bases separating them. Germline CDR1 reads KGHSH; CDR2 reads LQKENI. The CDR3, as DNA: TGTGCCAGCTCATCGAGCTCCTACGAGCAGTACGTC. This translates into CASSSSSYEQYV.

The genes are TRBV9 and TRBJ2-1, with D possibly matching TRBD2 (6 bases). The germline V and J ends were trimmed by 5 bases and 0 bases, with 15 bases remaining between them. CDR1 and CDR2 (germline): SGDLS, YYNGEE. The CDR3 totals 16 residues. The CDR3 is CASRAGLSSSYNEQFF. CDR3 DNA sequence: TGTGCCAGCAGGGCGGGACTCTCGAGCTCCTACAATGAGCAGTTCTTC.

This chain's CDR3 is CASSNGGGEGSPLHF. The DNA for the CDR3 is TGTGCCAGCAGTAATGGGGGGGGCGAAGGCTCACCCCTCCACTTT. The chain uses TRBV28 and TRBJ1-6, with a possible D match to TRBD1 (6 bases). Germline V gene lookup returns CDR1 MDHEN and CDR2 SYDVKM. V lost 5 bases and J lost 10, with 18 bases in between. The CDR3 has 15 amino acids.

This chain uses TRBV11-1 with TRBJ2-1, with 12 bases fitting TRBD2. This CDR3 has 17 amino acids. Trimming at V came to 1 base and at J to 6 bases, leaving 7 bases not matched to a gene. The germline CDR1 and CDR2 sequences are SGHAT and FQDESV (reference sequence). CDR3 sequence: CASSLESSGRDTNEQFF. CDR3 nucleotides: TGTGCCAGCAGCTTAGAATCTAGCGGGAGGGATACCAATGAGCAGTTCTTC.

This chain's CDR3 is CASSLDGGGSGNEQFF. The CDR3 coding sequence is TGTGCCAGCAGCTTAGACGGGGGGGGAAGTGGGAATGAGCAGTTCTTC. J is TRBJ2-1 and V is TRBV11-2; TRBD2 matches 8 bases. V lost 0 bases to trimming and J lost 7 bases; unmatched junction nucleotides: 8. The CDR3 consists of 16 residues. Germline CDR1 reads SGHAT; CDR2 reads FQNNGV. The entire variable domain, with the rest obtained from reference TRBV11-2 and TRBJ2-1, is as follows: EAGVAQSPRYKIIEKRQSVAFWCNPISGHATLYWYQQILGQGPKLLIQFQNNGVVDDSQLPKDRFSAERLKGVDSTLKIQPAKLEDSAVYLCASSLDGGGSGNEQFFGPGTRLTVL.

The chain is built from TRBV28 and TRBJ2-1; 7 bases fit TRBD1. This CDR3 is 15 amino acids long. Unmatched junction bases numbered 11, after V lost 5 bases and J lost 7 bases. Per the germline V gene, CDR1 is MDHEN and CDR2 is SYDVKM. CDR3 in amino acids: CASSKTGRVGNEQFF. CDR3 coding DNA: TGTGCCAGCAGTAAGACAGGGCGGGTAGGTAATGAGCAGTTCTTC.